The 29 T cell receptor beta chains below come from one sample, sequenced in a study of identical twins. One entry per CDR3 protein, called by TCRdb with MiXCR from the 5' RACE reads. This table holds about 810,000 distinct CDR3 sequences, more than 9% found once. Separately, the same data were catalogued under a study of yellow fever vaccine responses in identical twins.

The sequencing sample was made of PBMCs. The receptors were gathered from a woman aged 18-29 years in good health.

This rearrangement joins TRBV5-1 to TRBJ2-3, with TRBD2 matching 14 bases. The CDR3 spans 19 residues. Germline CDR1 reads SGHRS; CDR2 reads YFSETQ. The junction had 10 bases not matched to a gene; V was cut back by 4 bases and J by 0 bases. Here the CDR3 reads CASSRGLAGVRFSTDTQYF. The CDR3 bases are TGCGCCAGCAGCCGGGGACTAGCGGGGGTGCGGTTCAGCACAGATACGCAGTATTTT.

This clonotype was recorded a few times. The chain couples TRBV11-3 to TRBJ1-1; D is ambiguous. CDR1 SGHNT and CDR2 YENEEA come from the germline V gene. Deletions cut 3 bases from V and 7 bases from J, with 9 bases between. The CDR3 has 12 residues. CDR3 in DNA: TGTGCCAGCAGCTTCTGGGTAGGTGAAGCTTTCTTT. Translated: CASSFWVGEAFF.

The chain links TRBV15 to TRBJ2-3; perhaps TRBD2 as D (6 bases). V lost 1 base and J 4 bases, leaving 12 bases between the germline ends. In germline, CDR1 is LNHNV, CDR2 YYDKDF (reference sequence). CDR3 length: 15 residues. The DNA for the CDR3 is TGTGCCACCAGCAGAGTGGCGGGGTCATCAGATACGCAGTATTTT. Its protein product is CATSRVAGSSDTQYF. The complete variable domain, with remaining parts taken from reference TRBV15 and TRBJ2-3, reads DAMVIQNPRYQVTQFGKPVTLSCSQTLNHNVMYWYQQKSSQAPKLLFHYYDKDFNNEADTPDNFQSRRPNTSFCFLDIRSPGLGDTAMYLCATSRVAGSSDTQYFGPGTRLTVL.

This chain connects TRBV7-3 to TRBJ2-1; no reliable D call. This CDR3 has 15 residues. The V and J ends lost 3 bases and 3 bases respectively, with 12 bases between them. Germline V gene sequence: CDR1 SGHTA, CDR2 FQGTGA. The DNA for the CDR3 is TGTGCCAGCAGCTTCAATATTGGGGACTACAATGAGCAGTTCTTC. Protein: CASSFNIGDYNEQFF. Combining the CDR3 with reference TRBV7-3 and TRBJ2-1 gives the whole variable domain GAGVSQTPSNKVTEKGKYVELRCDPISGHTALYWYRQSLGQGPEFLIYFQGTGAADDSGLPNDRFFAVRPEGSVSTLKIQRTERGDSAVYLCASSFNIGDYNEQFFGPGTRLTVL.

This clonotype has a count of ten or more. CDR3 bases: TGCAGTGCAGTGGCCATGATCAATCAGCCCCAGCATTTT. This encodes CSAVAMINQPQHF. The chain carries TRBV20-1 and TRBJ1-5; D remains ambiguous. The V and J ends lost 6 bases and 3 bases respectively, with 12 bases between them. The germline gives CDR1 DFQATT, CDR2 SNEGSKA (reference sequence). The CDR3 length is 13 residues.

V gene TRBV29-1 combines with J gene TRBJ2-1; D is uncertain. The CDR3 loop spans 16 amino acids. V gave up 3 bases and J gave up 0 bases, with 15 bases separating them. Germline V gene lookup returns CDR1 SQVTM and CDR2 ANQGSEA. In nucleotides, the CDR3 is TGCAGCGTTGAGCCTCTACAAAGAAGCTCCTACAATGAGCAGTTCTTC. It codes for CSVEPLQRSSYNEQFF.

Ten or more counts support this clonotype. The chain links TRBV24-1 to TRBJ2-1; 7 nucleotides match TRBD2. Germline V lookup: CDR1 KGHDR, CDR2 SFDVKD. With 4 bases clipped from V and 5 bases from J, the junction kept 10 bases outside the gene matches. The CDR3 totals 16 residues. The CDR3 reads CATSDRGVRGDNEQFF. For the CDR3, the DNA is TGTGCCACCAGTGACCGGGGGGTGAGAGGGGACAATGAGCAGTTCTTC.

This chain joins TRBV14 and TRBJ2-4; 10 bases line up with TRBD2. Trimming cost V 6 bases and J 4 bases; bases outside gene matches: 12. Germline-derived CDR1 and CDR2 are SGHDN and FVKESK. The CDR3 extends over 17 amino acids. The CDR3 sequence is CASSQSLAGEVKNIQYF. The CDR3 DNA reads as TGTGCCAGCAGTCAGTCCCTAGCGGGAGAGGTGAAAAACATTCAGTACTTC.

The CDR3: CASSQVRASSYNEQFF. The CDR3 DNA sequence: TGTGCCAGCAGCCAAGTTCGGGCAAGCTCCTACAATGAGCAGTTCTTC. The chain carries TRBV3-1 and TRBJ2-1; D is uncertain. This CDR3 region has 16 residues. Looked up from germline, CDR1 is LGHDT and CDR2 is YNNKEL (reference sequence). The ends were cut back, 1 base at V and 0 bases at J, with 10 bases in the middle.

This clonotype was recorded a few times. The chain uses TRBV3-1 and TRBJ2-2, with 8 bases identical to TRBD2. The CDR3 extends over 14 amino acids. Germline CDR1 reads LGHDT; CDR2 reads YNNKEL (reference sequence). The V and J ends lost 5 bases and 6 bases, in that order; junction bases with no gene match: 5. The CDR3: CASSSREGPGELFF. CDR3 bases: TGTGCCAGCAGCTCACGGGAGGGTCCCGGGGAGCTGTTTTTT.

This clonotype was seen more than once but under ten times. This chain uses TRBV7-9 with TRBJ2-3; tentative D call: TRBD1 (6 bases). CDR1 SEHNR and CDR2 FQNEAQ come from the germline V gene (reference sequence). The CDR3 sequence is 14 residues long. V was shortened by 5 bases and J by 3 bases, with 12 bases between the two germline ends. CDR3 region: CASSTRTDTDTQYF. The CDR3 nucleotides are TGTGCCAGCAGCACCAGGACAGATACAGATACGCAGTATTTT.

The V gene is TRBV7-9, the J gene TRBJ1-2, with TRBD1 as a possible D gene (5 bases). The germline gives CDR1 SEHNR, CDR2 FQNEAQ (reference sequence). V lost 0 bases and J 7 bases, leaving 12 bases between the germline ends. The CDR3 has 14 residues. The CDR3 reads CASSLAEGLRGYTF. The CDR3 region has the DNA TGTGCCAGCAGCTTAGCGGAGGGGCTGCGTGGCTACACCTTC.

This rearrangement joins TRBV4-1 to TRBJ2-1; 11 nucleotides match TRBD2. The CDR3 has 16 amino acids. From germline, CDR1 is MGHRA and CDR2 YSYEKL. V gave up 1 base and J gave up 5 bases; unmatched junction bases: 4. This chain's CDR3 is CASSQGTSGGHNEQFF. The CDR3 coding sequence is TGCGCCAGCAGCCAAGGAACTAGCGGGGGCCACAATGAGCAGTTCTTC.

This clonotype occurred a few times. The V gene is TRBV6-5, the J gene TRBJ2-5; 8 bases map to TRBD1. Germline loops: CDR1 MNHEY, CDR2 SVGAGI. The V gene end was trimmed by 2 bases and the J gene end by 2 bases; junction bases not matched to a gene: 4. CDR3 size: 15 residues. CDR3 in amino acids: CASSYTGGWQETQYF. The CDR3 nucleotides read TGTGCCAGCAGTTACACAGGGGGTTGGCAAGAGACCCAGTACTTC.

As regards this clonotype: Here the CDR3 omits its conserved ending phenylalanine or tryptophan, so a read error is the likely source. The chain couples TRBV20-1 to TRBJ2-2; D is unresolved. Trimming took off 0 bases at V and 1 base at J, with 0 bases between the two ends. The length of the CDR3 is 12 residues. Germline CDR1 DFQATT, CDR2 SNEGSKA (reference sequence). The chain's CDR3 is CSARENTGELFS. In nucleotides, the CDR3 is TGCAGTGCTAGAGAGAACACCGGGGAGCTGTTTTCT.

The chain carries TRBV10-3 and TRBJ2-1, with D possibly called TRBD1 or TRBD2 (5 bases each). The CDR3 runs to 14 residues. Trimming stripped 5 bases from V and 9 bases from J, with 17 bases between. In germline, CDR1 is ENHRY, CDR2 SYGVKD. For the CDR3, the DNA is TGTGCCATCAGTTCATCGACGGAAGGGACTGAGCAGTTCTTC. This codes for CAISSSTEGTEQFF.

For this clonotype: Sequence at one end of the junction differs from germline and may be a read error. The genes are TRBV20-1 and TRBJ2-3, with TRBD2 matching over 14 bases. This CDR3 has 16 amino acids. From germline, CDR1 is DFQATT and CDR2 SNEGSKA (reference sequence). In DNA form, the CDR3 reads TGCTGTGCTAGAGGGGGGACTAGCGGGGGCCCCGATACGCAGTATTTT. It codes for CCARGGTSGGPDTQYF.

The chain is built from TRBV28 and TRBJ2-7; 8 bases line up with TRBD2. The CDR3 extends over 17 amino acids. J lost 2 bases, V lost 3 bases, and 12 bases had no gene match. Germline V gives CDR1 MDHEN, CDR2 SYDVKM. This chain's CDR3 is CASSFLNRREAPYEQYF. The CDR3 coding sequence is TGTGCCAGCAGTTTTCTTAACCGGCGGGAGGCCCCCTACGAGCAGTACTTC.

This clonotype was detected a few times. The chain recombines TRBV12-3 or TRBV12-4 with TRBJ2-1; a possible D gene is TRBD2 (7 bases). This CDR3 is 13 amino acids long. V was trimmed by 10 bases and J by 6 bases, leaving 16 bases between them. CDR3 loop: CATRPGGRNEQFF. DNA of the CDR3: TGTGCCACCCGACCGGGGGGCCGCAATGAGCAGTTCTTC.

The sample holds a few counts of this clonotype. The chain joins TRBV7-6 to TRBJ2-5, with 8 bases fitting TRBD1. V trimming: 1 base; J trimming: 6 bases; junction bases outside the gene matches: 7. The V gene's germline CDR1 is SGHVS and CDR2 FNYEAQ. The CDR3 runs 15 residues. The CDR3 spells CASSLGTGGTQTQYF. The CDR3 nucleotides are TGTGCCAGCAGCTTAGGAACAGGGGGTACGCAGACCCAGTACTTC.

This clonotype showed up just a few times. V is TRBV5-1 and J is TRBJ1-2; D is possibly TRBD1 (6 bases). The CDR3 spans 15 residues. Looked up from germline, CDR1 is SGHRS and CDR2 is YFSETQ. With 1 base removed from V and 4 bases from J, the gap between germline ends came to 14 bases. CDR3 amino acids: CASSLTGGVPYGYTF. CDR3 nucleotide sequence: TGCGCCAGCAGCTTGACGGGGGGCGTCCCCTATGGCTACACCTTC.

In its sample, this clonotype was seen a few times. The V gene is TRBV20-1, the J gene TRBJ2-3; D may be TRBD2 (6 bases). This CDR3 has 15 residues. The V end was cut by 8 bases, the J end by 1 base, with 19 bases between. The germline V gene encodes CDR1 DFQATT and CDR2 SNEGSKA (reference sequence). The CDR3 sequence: CSIPVAERGTDTQYF. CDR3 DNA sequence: TGCAGTATCCCCGTGGCCGAGCGGGGCACAGATACGCAGTATTTT.

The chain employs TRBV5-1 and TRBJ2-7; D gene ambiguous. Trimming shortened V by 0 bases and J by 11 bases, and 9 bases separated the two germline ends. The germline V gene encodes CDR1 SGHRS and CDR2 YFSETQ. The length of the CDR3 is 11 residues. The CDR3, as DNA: TGCGCCAGCAGCTTGGAGGTTACGAAGTACGTC. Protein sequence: CASSLEVTKYV.

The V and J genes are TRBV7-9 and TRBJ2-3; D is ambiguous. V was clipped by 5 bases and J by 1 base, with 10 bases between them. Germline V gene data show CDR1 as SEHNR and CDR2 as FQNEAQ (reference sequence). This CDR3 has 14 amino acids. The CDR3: CASSGPSGTDTQYF. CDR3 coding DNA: TGTGCCAGCAGCGGACCTTCGGGCACAGATACGCAGTATTTT.

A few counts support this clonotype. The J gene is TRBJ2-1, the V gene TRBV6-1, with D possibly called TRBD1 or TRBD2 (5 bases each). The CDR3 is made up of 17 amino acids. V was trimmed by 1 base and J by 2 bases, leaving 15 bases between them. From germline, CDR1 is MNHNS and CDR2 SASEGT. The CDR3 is CASSEEGRINPYNEQFF. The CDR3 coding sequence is TGTGCCAGCAGTGAAGAGGGACGGATAAATCCCTACAATGAGCAGTTCTTC.

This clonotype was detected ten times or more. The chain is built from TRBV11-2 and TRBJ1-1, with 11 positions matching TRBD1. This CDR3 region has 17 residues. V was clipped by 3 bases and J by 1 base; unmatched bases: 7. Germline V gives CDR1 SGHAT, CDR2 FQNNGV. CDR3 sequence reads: CASSLRTGGRPNTEAFF. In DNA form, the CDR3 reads TGTGCCAGCAGCTTGAGGACAGGGGGCCGTCCGAACACTGAAGCTTTCTTT.

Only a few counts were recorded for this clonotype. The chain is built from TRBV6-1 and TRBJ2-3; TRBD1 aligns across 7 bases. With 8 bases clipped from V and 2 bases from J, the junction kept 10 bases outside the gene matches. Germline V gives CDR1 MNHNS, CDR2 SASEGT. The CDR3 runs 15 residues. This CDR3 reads CASDTHRGFTDTQYF. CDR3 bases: TGTGCCAGCGACACACACAGGGGTTTCACAGATACGCAGTATTTT.

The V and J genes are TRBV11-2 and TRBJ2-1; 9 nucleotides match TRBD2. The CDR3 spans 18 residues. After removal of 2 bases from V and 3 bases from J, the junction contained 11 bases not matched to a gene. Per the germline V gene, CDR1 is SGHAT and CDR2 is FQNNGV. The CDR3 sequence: CASSLRREGLRGYNEQFF. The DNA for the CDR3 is TGTGCCAGCAGCTTAAGGCGGGAGGGCTTGAGGGGCTACAATGAGCAGTTCTTC.

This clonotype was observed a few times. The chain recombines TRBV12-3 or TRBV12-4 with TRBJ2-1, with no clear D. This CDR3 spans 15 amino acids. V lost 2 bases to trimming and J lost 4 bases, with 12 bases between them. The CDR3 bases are TGTGCCAGCAGTTTAAGGTCTAACCGGTACAATGAGCAGTTCTTC. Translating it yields CASSLRSNRYNEQFF.